These T cell receptor beta chains were read from a single sample in a study of cytomegalovirus exposure and HLA in healthy donors. Produced via immunoSEQ multiplex PCR; TCRdb's table is partial and in-frame only. The top ten clones hold around 2.5% of a sample with approximately 140,000 clones, 70% to 85% of them seen once. The sample consisted of PBMCs. The receptors were gathered from a male donor in good health and CMV-seronegative. Both conserved end residues are part of each CDR3. A D gene is named only where the DNA matches it firmly. Some rows mark clone size as missing; the rest say once, few, many or name a class of expanded clone.

d_call | j_call | v_call | clone_size | cdr3_nt | cdr3_aa
. | TRBJ2-2 | TRBV30 | . | TGTGCCTGGAGTCTTACTAGGGCCGGGGAGCTGTTTTTT | CAWSLTRAGELFF
TRBD2 | TRBJ2-7 | TRBV6-5 | . | TGTGCCAGCAGACCGGGACTAGCTCACGAGCAGTACTTC | CASRPGLAHEQYF
. | TRBJ2-7 | TRBV5-6 | . | TGTGCCAGCAGCCGACTTGGCCTCAGCCCTTACGAGCAGTACTTC | CASSRLGLSPYEQYF
TRBD1 | TRBJ2-7 | TRBV7-6 | once | TGTGCCAGCAGCCAAGAACCTACAGGGGTCTCCTACGAGCAGTACTTC | CASSQEPTGVSYEQYF
TRBD1 | TRBJ2-3 | TRBV5-6 | . | TGTGCCAGCGTTATAGGGACAGGGGTACCTAGGACAGATACGCAGTATTTT | CASVIGTGVPRTDTQYF
. | TRBJ2-7 | TRBV13 | . | TGTGCCAGCAGCTTAGATCACGAGCAGTACTTC | CASSLDHEQYF
. | TRBJ2-7 | TRBV21-1 | . | TGTGCCAGCAGCAAAGGAGGACAACAGAGAAGCTACGAGCAGTACTTC | CASSKGGQQRSYEQYF
. | TRBJ1-3 | TRBV30 | . | TGTGCCTGGAGTGTCGGACAGGGAAACACCATATATTTT | CAWSVGQGNTIYF
. | TRBJ2-2 | TRBV9 | . | TGTGCCAGCAGCGTAGGGCCCGGACAGACCACCGGGGAGCTGTTTTTT | CASSVGPGQTTGELFF
. | TRBJ1-4 | TRBV6-1 | . | TGTGCCAGCAGTGACCCGGGGTCTAATGAAAAACTGTTTTTT | CASSDPGSNEKLFF
. | TRBJ2-7 | TRBV7-2 | once | TGTGCCAGCAGCCTGTCAAGGGGTAGCTCCTACGAGCAGTACTTC | CASSLSRGSSYEQYF
TRBD1 | TRBJ2-7 | TRBV10-3 | . | TGTGCCGCAGGAGCCGAGCCGGGACAGGGGAAGCAGTACTTC | CAAGAEPGQGKQYF